A single sample gave rise to the 21 T cell receptor beta chains below, sequenced in a study of blood T cell repertoires in COVID-19. Sequenced by immunoSEQ multiplex PCR; TCRdb stores in-frame clones only, minus some. The sample lists 250,000 or so clones, roughly 84% occurring once. Sequencing was performed on peripheral blood. The receptors come from a woman aged 40 to 55 who had recovered from COVID-19.

With regard to this clone: The same CDR3 is also encoded by other DNA sequences in this sample. The chain carries TRBV2 and TRBJ2-3; no reliable D call. In germline, CDR1 is SNHLY, CDR2 FYNNEI. The ends were cut back, 6 bases at V and 0 bases at J, with 4 bases in the middle. This CDR3 has 12 residues. CDR3 sequence reads: CASSRSTDTQYF. The CDR3 nucleotides are TGTGCCAGCAGCCGTAGCACAGATACGCAGTATTTT.

V is TRBV20-1 and J is TRBJ2-5, with 9 bases lining up with TRBD1. In germline, CDR1 is DFQATT, CDR2 SNEGSKA (reference sequence). The V gene end was trimmed by 3 bases and the J gene end by 5 bases; junction bases not matched to a gene: 13. The CDR3 is made up of 16 amino acids. CDR3 sequence reads: CSASHPRGQGKETQYF. In DNA form, the CDR3 reads TGCAGTGCTAGTCATCCTAGAGGACAGGGGAAGGAGACCCAGTACTTC.

This clone came up a few times. The chain employs TRBV7-6 and TRBJ2-5; D gene uncertain. Germline lookup yields CDR1 SGHVS and CDR2 FNYEAQ. The CDR3 runs to 13 residues. Trimming took off 5 bases at V and 5 bases at J, with 12 bases between the two ends. The CDR3 DNA reads TGTGCCAGCAGCCTTCCTGTCTCGGAGACCCAGTACTTC. Protein product: CASSLPVSETQYF.

This CDR3 is CASSLSGQGYNSPLHF. CDR3 nucleotide sequence: TGTGCCAGCAGCTTAAGCGGACAGGGCTATAATTCACCCCTCCACTTT. The chain employs TRBV7-9 and TRBJ1-6; 8 bases line up with TRBD1. J was trimmed by 3 bases and V by 2 bases; bases with no gene match: 3. The length of the CDR3 is 16 residues. Germline CDR1 SEHNR, CDR2 FQNEAQ (reference sequence). Filled out from reference TRBV7-9 and TRBJ1-6, the complete variable domain reads DTGVSQNPRHKITKRGQNVTFRCDPISEHNRLYWYRQTLGQGPEFLTYFQNEAQLEKSRLLSDRFSAERPKGSFSTLEIQRTEQGDSAMYLCASSLSGQGYNSPLHFGNGTRLTVT.

As to this clone: An end of the junction does not agree with germline; a read error may underlie this. Other DNA variants within this sample encode the same CDR3. This chain connects TRBV10-2 to TRBJ2-7; D possibly corresponds to TRBD1 (6 bases). Germline CDR1 and CDR2: WSHSY and SAAADI. The CDR3 is 13 amino acids. The CDR3 protein is CASTPGHSYEQYF. CDR3 coding DNA: TGCGCCAGCACCCCGGGACACTCCTACGAACAGTACTTC.

The chain uses TRBV6-5 and TRBJ1-2; 9 bases fit TRBD1. Germline loops: CDR1 MNHEY, CDR2 SVGAGI. J lost 14 bases, V lost 5 bases, and 15 bases had no gene match. There are 14 residues in the CDR3. CDR3 nucleotide sequence: TGTGCCAGCAGTACTCCGGGACAGGGTTTTTCAGGGACCTTC. Translation gives CASSTPGQGFSGTF.

This clone came up many times. The chain has TRBV3-1 (or the pseudogene TRBV3-2) and TRBJ1-6, with D unclear. The CDR3 contains 15 residues. Trimming pared 1 base from V and 9 bases from J, leaving 13 bases between. Per germline, CDR1 LGHDT and CDR2 YNNKEL (reference sequence). DNA for the CDR3: TGTGCCAGCAGCCAAGGACCAAGTCACAGTTCACCCCTCCACTTT. Protein product: CASSQGPSHSSPLHF.

Only a few counts were recorded for this clone. The chain joins TRBV5-1 to TRBJ2-5; 8 nucleotides match TRBD1. Germline V CDR1 and CDR2: SGHRS, YFSETQ. The CDR3 has 15 residues. V dropped 3 bases and J dropped 4; count of bases not matched to a gene: 8. The CDR3 DNA follows: TGCGCCAGCAGCTACGGACAGGGAAAAGGAGAGACCCAGTACTTC. The encoded protein is CASSYGQGKGETQYF.

The chain has TRBV4-1 and TRBJ1-6; 9 bases align to TRBD1. With 4 bases clipped from V and 8 bases from J, the junction kept 6 bases outside the gene matches. CDR3 size: 15 residues. Germline V CDR1 and CDR2: MGHRA, YSYEKL. The CDR3, as DNA: TGCGCCAGCAGCCTCCGACAGGGGGGGGATTCACCCCTCCACTTT. Translated: CASSLRQGGDSPLHF.

The rearrangement joins TRBV9 to TRBJ2-1; D gene ambiguous. V lost 0 bases to trimming and J lost 9 bases, with 13 bases between them. Germline CDR1 reads SGDLS; CDR2 reads YYNGEE. The CDR3 runs to 14 residues. In DNA, the CDR3 is TGTGCCAGCAGCGTAGGTCTGGTAGAAGTTGAGCAGTTCTTC. It is translated as CASSVGLVEVEQFF.

In its sample, this clone was seen once. The chain has TRBV3-1 (or the pseudogene TRBV3-2) and TRBJ2-2; possible D gene TRBD1, 5 bases. The CDR3 spans 13 residues. Germline assignment: CDR1 LGHDT and CDR2 YNNKEL (reference sequence). The germline V and J ends were trimmed by 3 bases and 6 bases, with 8 bases remaining between them. The CDR3, as DNA: TGTGCCAGCAGCCAGGGGCTAGCCGGGGAGCTGTTTTTT. It codes for CASSQGLAGELFF.

This sequence joins TRBV11-3 and TRBJ1-6, with 10 bases identical to TRBD1. Germline CDR1 is SGHNT and CDR2 is YENEEA. With V trimmed by 6 bases and J by 9 bases, 5 bases remained unmatched. CDR3 length: 14 amino acids. As DNA, the CDR3 is TGTGCCAGCAGACAAGACAGGGGGCTTTCACCCCTCCACTTT. Its protein product is CASRQDRGLSPLHF.

This rearrangement joins TRBV7-2 to TRBJ2-4; 9 bases align to TRBD2. Germline CDR1 is SGHTA and CDR2 is FQGNSA. This CDR3 comprises 16 residues. V trimming: 5 bases; J trimming: 7 bases; junction bases outside the gene matches: 12. The CDR3 sequence is CASSPAPAGGPNIQYF. The CDR3 DNA reads TGTGCCAGCAGCCCCGCCCCGGCGGGGGGGCCCAACATTCAGTACTTC.

The J gene is TRBJ2-7, the V gene TRBV6-5, with TRBD2 as a possible D gene (7 bases). Trimming removed 0 bases at V and 6 bases at J, with 15 bases between. The germline CDR1 and CDR2 sequences are MNHEY and SVGAGI. The CDR3 extends over 15 amino acids. CDR3 sequence: CASSYSGGGPIEQYF. CDR3 DNA: TGTGCCAGCAGTTACTCAGGGGGGGGCCCCATCGAGCAGTACTTC.

This clone was seen once. The chain links TRBV9 to TRBJ1-2; perhaps TRBD1 as D (6 bases). Germline CDR1 is SGDLS and CDR2 is YYNGEE. The CDR3 is made up of 13 amino acids. The ends were cut back, 3 bases at V and 7 bases at J, with 13 bases in the middle. CDR3 in amino acids: CASSATGFRGYTF. CDR3 coding DNA: TGTGCCAGCAGCGCTACAGGGTTCCGTGGCTACACCTTC.

The V call is TRBV28, the J call TRBJ1-1, with 7 bases identical to TRBD1. This CDR3 spans 16 amino acids. The germline V gene encodes CDR1 MDHEN and CDR2 SYDVKM. V shed 4 bases and J 2 bases; nucleotides not matched to a gene: 10. The CDR3 bases are TGTGCCAGCAGTTACGGCATCACAGGGGCCAACACTGAAGCTTTCTTT. Residues: CASSYGITGANTEAFF.

This clone appeared once. The chain is built from TRBV7-5 and TRBJ2-2; TRBD1 is taken as the D call from the table, unchecked against the DNA. TRBV7-5 is designated a pseudogene. The CDR3 covers 16 residues. The chain's CDR3 is CVRSPLMDRGLGELFF. For the CDR3, the DNA is TGTGTCAGAAGCCCTCTCATGGACAGGGGACTCGGGGAGCTGTTTTTT.

In its sample, this clone was seen once. The chain links TRBV9 to TRBJ1-1; weak D call: TRBD1 (5 bases). CDR3 length equals 12 residues. Germline values: CDR1 SGDLS, CDR2 YYNGEE. The V end lost 3 bases, the J end lost 8 bases, and 11 bases lay between the germline ends. Written as DNA, the CDR3 is TGTGCCAGCAGCGGGTCCGCAGGGGAAGCTTTCTTT. It is translated as CASSGSAGEAFF.

This clone has a single count. The J gene is TRBJ1-6, the V gene TRBV4-1; 10 bases align to TRBD1. V shed 0 bases, J shed 9 bases, and the junction held 2 bases outside the gene matches. Germline V gives CDR1 MGHRA, CDR2 YSYEKL. The CDR3 consists of 15 residues. For the CDR3, the DNA is TGCGCCAGCAGCCAAGAGGGACAGGGGTCTTCACCCCTCCACTTT. Translated: CASSQEGQGSSPLHF.

This rearrangement joins TRBV5-4 to TRBJ2-2; TRBD1 aligns across 11 bases. The V gene's germline CDR1 is SGHNT and CDR2 YYREEE (reference sequence). The junction had 15 bases not matched to a gene; V was cut back by 4 bases and J by 7 bases. The CDR3 runs to 18 residues. In DNA form, the CDR3 reads TGTGCCAGCAGCGTGGGGGCCCCGGGACAGGGGGATAACGGGGAGCTGTTTTTT. Its protein product is CASSVGAPGQGDNGELFF.

V is TRBV5-8 and J is TRBJ1-2; no clear D. This CDR3 is 12 amino acids long. With 0 bases removed from V and 13 bases from J, the gap between germline ends came to 13 bases. CDR1 is SGHTS, CDR2 YDEGEE, per germline. The CDR3 DNA sequence: TGTGCCAGCAGCTTGGTTTTTACGGGTTCCACCTTC. Protein: CASSLVFTGSTF.